One sample yielded the 18 T cell receptor beta chains listed below, sequenced in a study of cytomegalovirus exposure and HLA in healthy donors. Use of 60 Vbeta and 13 Jbeta primers characterized the PCR. Profiled with immunoSEQ multiplex PCR; TCRdb holds only in-frame clones, not every one. The sample lists hundreds of thousands of clones, approximately 79% occurring once. The sequencing sample was made of PBMCs. The receptors were gathered from a male donor in good health and CMV-seronegative.

The gene calls are TRBV28 and TRBJ1-5; TRBD1 matches 8 bases. Germline V gives CDR1 MDHEN, CDR2 SYDVKM. This CDR3 contains 15 residues. V lost 5 bases, J lost 6 bases, and 9 bases stayed unmatched. CDR3 DNA: TGTGCCAGCAGTACCGGACAGGGCGCGTTTCAGCCCCAGCATTTT. Translating gives CASSTGQGAFQPQHF.

A few counts support this clone. The chain recombines TRBV5-4 with TRBJ2-7; D might be TRBD1 (7 bases). Trimming shortened V by 2 bases and J by 2 bases, and 14 bases separated the two germline ends. This CDR3 is built from 15 residues. Germline loops: CDR1 SGHNT, CDR2 YYREEE (reference sequence). In nucleotides, the CDR3 is TGTGCCAGCAGCTTCCGGAGGGGGCGCCCCTACGAGCAGTACTTC. Protein product: CASSFRRGRPYEQYF.

The chain carries TRBV5-6 and TRBJ1-2, with D perhaps matching TRBD1 (6 bases). CDR1 is SGHDT and CDR2 is YYEEEE in the germline V gene. V lost 2 bases, J lost 7 bases, and 15 bases lay in between. The CDR3 is 14 amino acids. The CDR3 sequence is CASSFSGGSAGYTF. The CDR3 bases are TGTGCCAGCAGCTTTAGCGGGGGCTCCGCTGGCTACACCTTC.

The CDR3: CATSREQGLVQPQHF. The CDR3, as DNA: TGTGCCACCAGCAGAGAGCAGGGCCTAGTGCAGCCCCAGCATTTT. This rearrangement joins TRBV15 to TRBJ1-5, with D possibly TRBD1 on 5 matching bases. V gave up 0 bases and J gave up 7 bases, with 13 bases separating them. The germline V gene has CDR1 LNHNV and CDR2 YYDKDF (reference sequence). This CDR3 has 15 amino acids.

J is TRBJ2-3 and V is TRBV4-3; possible D gene TRBD2, 7 bases. The CDR3 totals 18 residues. The V gene lost 5 bases and the J gene lost 4 bases, with 25 bases spanning the gap. Germline CDR1 LGHNA, CDR2 YSLEER. Written as DNA, the CDR3 is TGCGCCAGCAGCACACTCCCAAGGGGGGGCGATCGGGCAGATACGCAGTATTTT. This translates into CASSTLPRGGDRADTQYF.

This chain links TRBV2 with TRBJ2-3; no firm D call. The germline V and J ends were trimmed by 6 bases and 5 bases, with 9 bases remaining between them. The CDR3 is 12 amino acids. CDR1 is SNHLY and CDR2 is FYNNEI in the germline V gene. The CDR3 bases are TGTGCCAGCAGCGCTAGGTTAGATACGCAGTATTTT. Its translation is CASSARLDTQYF.

The CDR3 loop reads CAWFGEGGRGYEQYF. CDR3 in DNA: TGTGCCTGGTTTGGGGAGGGTGGCAGGGGTTACGAGCAGTACTTC. The chain is built from TRBV30 and TRBJ2-5; TRBD2 is a possible D gene (7 bases). Near its end, the DNA agrees better with TRBJ2-7, so the J call may be wrong. Germline V CDR1 and CDR2: GTSNPN, SVGIG (reference sequence). The CDR3 is 15 amino acids.

The chain links TRBV27 to TRBJ2-1; 13 nucleotides line up with TRBD2. The germline gives CDR1 MNHEY, CDR2 SMNVEV (reference sequence). This CDR3 comprises 14 residues. The V and J ends lost 8 bases and 4 bases, in that order; junction bases with no gene match: 2. The CDR3 region has the DNA TGTGCCAGCGGGACTAGCGGGGAGTACAATGAGCAGTTCTTC. Encoded protein: CASGTSGEYNEQFF.

The chain has TRBV5-4 and TRBJ2-7, with TRBD1 identical over 10 bases. This CDR3 has 15 residues. Trimming at V came to 3 bases and at J to 7 bases, leaving 10 bases not matched to a gene. Germline values: CDR1 SGHNT, CDR2 YYREEE (reference sequence). The CDR3 DNA follows: TGTGCCAGCAGCTCCCGGGACAGGGGAGGGTGGGAGCAGTACTTC. Its protein is CASSSRDRGGWEQYF.

This clone was counted once. CDR3 sequence (DNA): TGTGCCAGCAGCTTGGTTGAGGGATCCTACGAGCAGTACTTC. Amino acid sequence: CASSLVEGSYEQYF. The V and J genes are TRBV5-4 and TRBJ2-7, with D possibly TRBD2 on 5 matching bases. In germline, CDR1 is SGHNT, CDR2 YYREEE (reference sequence). The CDR3 is 14 residues long. Trimming took off 0 bases at V and 1 base at J, with 8 bases between the two ends.

V is TRBV27 and J is TRBJ2-3; TRBD1 aligns across 9 bases. Germline V gene sequence: CDR1 MNHEY, CDR2 SMNVEV (reference sequence). CDR3 size: 15 residues. The V and J ends lost 5 bases and 2 bases, in that order; junction bases with no gene match: 5. The CDR3 is CASSPTGGFTDTQYF. In DNA form, the CDR3 reads TGTGCCAGCAGTCCAACAGGGGGCTTCACAGATACGCAGTATTTT.

This chain uses TRBV19 with TRBJ2-2; D may be TRBD1 (5 bases). The CDR3 loop spans 14 amino acids. V lost 3 bases to trimming and J lost 2 bases, with 7 bases between them. The V gene's germline CDR1 is LNHDA and CDR2 SQIVND (reference sequence). The CDR3 nucleotides read TGTGCCAGTAGTATCACAGGAAACACCGGGGAGCTGTTTTTT. Translating it yields CASSITGNTGELFF.

This sequence joins TRBV19 and TRBJ1-2; TRBD1 matches at 9 bases. This CDR3 has 16 amino acids. Unmatched junction bases numbered 11, after V lost 5 bases and J lost 4 bases. Germline assignment: CDR1 LNHDA and CDR2 SQIVND (reference sequence). In nucleotides, the CDR3 is TGTGCCAGTAGTCCCAGGACAGGGGAGGTCGGCTATGGCTACACCTTC. Protein: CASSPRTGEVGYGYTF. Combining the CDR3 with reference TRBV19 and TRBJ1-2 gives the whole variable domain DGGITQSPKYLFRKEGQNVTLSCEQNLNHDAMYWYRQDPGQGLRLIYYSQIVNDFQKGDIAEGYSVSREKKESFPLTVTSAQKNPTAFYLCASSPRTGEVGYGYTFGSGTRLTVV.

The sample holds a few counts of this clone. The chain is built from TRBV6-1 and TRBJ2-4; 7 nucleotides align to TRBD1. This CDR3 spans 14 amino acids. After removal of 5 bases from V and 7 bases from J, the junction contained 8 bases not matched to a gene. The germline V gene encodes CDR1 MNHNS and CDR2 SASEGT. This chain's CDR3 is CASSLNRGSNIQYF. In DNA, the CDR3 is TGTGCCAGCAGTTTGAACAGGGGATCGAACATTCAGTACTTC.

The V gene is TRBV6-1, the J gene TRBJ1-1, with D hard to call. This CDR3 contains 13 residues. Germline loops: CDR1 MNHNS, CDR2 SASEGT. V dropped 7 bases and J dropped 2 bases, with 11 bases sitting between them. CDR3 residues: CASIVQRNTEAFF. CDR3 DNA: TGTGCCAGCATAGTCCAAAGAAACACTGAAGCTTTCTTT.

The rearrangement joins TRBV4-2 to TRBJ2-1, with 13 bases identical to TRBD2. Trimming at V came to 8 bases and at J to 7 bases, leaving 11 bases not matched to a gene. The CDR3 is 16 residues long. The germline gives CDR1 LGHNA, CDR2 YNFKEQ. The CDR3 DNA sequence: TGTGCCAGCGGCCCAGGGACTAGCGGGGCGGGGAATGAGCAGTTCTTC. It is translated as CASGPGTSGAGNEQFF.

The chain couples TRBV13 to TRBJ1-1; D is undetermined. Looked up from germline, CDR1 is PRHDT and CDR2 is FYEKMQ (reference sequence). The germline V and J ends were trimmed by 3 bases and 0 bases, with 5 bases remaining between them. The CDR3 runs 13 residues. DNA for the CDR3: TGTGCCAGCAGCTTCTCTCTGAACACTGAAGCTTTCTTT. Translated: CASSFSLNTEAFF.

The V and J genes are TRBV27 and TRBJ1-5; 8 nucleotides align to TRBD1. CDR1 is MNHEY, CDR2 SMNVEV, per germline (reference sequence). The CDR3 is made up of 16 amino acids. V shed 5 bases and J 3 bases; nucleotides not matched to a gene: 9. CDR3 region: CASSPSTGDANQPQHF. DNA for the CDR3: TGTGCCAGCAGTCCATCGACAGGGGACGCCAATCAGCCCCAGCATTTT.